These T cell receptor beta chains were read from a single sample in a study of T cells in Graves' hyperthyroidism and ophthalmopathy. From the multiplex PCR reads, TCRdb called clonotypes with MiXCR, one entry per CDR3 protein. The sample yields hundreds of thousands of distinct CDR3 sequences, roughly 14% seen once. The specimen sequenced was blood. The receptors were sampled from a middle-aged woman with Graves' ophthalmopathy. Both conserved end residues are part of each CDR3. A D gene is named only where the DNA matches it firmly. Size is omitted from some rows. Given values are once, few, many or a class for expanded clones.

clone_size: many; v_call: TRBV14; j_call: TRBJ2-5; d_call: .; cdr3_aa: CASSQGGGQSPRTQYF; cdr3_nt: TGTGCCAGCAGCCAAGGCGGCGGACAGTCTCCGCGGACCCAGTACTTC
clone_size: many; v_call: TRBV27; j_call: TRBJ2-7; d_call: .; cdr3_aa: CASSFRSQFNSYEQYF; cdr3_nt: TGTGCCAGCAGTTTTAGGTCACAATTCAACTCCTACGAGCAGTACTTC
clone_size: .; v_call: TRBV7-9; j_call: TRBJ1-1; d_call: .; cdr3_aa: CASSQVQGEAFF; cdr3_nt: TGTGCCAGCAGCCAAGTGCAGGGGGAAGCTTTCTTT
clone_size: many; v_call: TRBV19; j_call: TRBJ1-1; d_call: .; cdr3_aa: CASNPGEQRAPSTEAFF; cdr3_nt: TGTGCCAGTAACCCAGGGGAACAGCGTGCCCCCAGCACTGAAGCTTTCTTT
clone_size: many; v_call: TRBV28; j_call: TRBJ2-7; d_call: .; cdr3_aa: CASSHTGTYEQYF; cdr3_nt: TGTGCCAGCAGTCATACGGGGACCTACGAGCAGTACTTC
clone_size: .; v_call: TRBV12-3/TRBV12-4; j_call: TRBJ2-7; d_call: TRBD1; cdr3_aa: CASRGTGVSEQYF; cdr3_nt: TGTGCCAGCAGGGGGACAGGGGTAAGCGAGCAGTACTTC
clone_size: many; v_call: TRBV4-1; j_call: TRBJ2-7; d_call: .; cdr3_aa: CASSQGRNTYEQYF; cdr3_nt: TGCGCCAGCAGCCAAGGCCGAAATACCTACGAGCAGTACTTC
clone_size: many; v_call: TRBV29-1; j_call: TRBJ2-5; d_call: .; cdr3_aa: CSVEKVEGETQYF; cdr3_nt: TGCAGCGTTGAGAAGGTGGAGGGCGAGACCCAGTACTTC
clone_size: many; v_call: TRBV12-3/TRBV12-4; j_call: TRBJ2-5; d_call: TRBD2; cdr3_aa: CASSAQTSGRAGGETQYF; cdr3_nt: TGTGCCAGCAGTGCCCAGACTAGCGGGAGGGCCGGAGGAGAGACCCAGTACTTC
clone_size: few; v_call: TRBV19; j_call: TRBJ1-3; d_call: TRBD1; cdr3_aa: CASSVRPAFPGQGSSGNTIYF; cdr3_nt: TGTGCCAGTAGTGTTAGGCCCGCCTTCCCGGGACAGGGGTCCTCTGGAAACACCATATATTTT
clone_size: .; v_call: TRBV4-1; j_call: TRBJ2-7; d_call: TRBD1; cdr3_aa: CASSQVVRPGQGAEQYF; cdr3_nt: TGCGCCAGCAGCCAAGTTGTTAGACCGGGACAGGGTGCCGAGCAGTACTTC
clone_size: .; v_call: TRBV4-2; j_call: TRBJ1-1; d_call: TRBD1; cdr3_aa: CASSQGDRDHTEAFF; cdr3_nt: TGTGCCAGCAGCCAAGGGGACAGGGACCACACTGAAGCTTTCTTT
clone_size: many; v_call: TRBV4-1; j_call: TRBJ2-2; d_call: .; cdr3_aa: CASSQEGGNTGELFF; cdr3_nt: TGCGCCAGCAGCCAAGAGGGGGGGAACACCGGGGAGCTGTTTTTT
clone_size: many; v_call: TRBV7-9; j_call: TRBJ2-5; d_call: TRBD2; cdr3_aa: CASSSIHGLAGVGETQYF; cdr3_nt: TGTGCCAGCAGCTCAATCCATGGACTAGCGGGAGTTGGAGAGACCCAGTACTTC
clone_size: .; v_call: TRBV7-3; j_call: TRBJ2-2; d_call: TRBD1; cdr3_aa: CASSLYGQGSGELFF; cdr3_nt: TGTGCCAGCAGCTTATACGGACAGGGTAGCGGGGAGCTGTTTTTT
clone_size: many; v_call: TRBV7-9; j_call: TRBJ2-7; d_call: .; cdr3_aa: CASSDDRFEQYF; cdr3_nt: TGTGCCAGCAGCGATGACAGGTTCGAGCAGTACTTC
clone_size: .; v_call: TRBV7-6; j_call: TRBJ2-7; d_call: TRBD2; cdr3_aa: CTSSLAGAPYEQYF; cdr3_nt: TGTACCAGCAGCTTAGCGGGAGCGCCCTACGAGCAGTACTTC
clone_size: .; v_call: TRBV12-3/TRBV12-4; j_call: TRBJ2-4; d_call: TRBD1; cdr3_aa: CASRPTGFHIQYF; cdr3_nt: TGTGCCAGCAGGCCGACAGGGTTTCACATTCAGTACTTC
clone_size: few; v_call: TRBV6-5; j_call: TRBJ2-5; d_call: .; cdr3_aa: CASSYWGRETQYF; cdr3_nt: TGTGCCAGCAGTTACTGGGGTCGAGAGACCCAGTACTTC
clone_size: many; v_call: TRBV15; j_call: TRBJ1-1; d_call: .; cdr3_aa: CATSPGGYTEAFF; cdr3_nt: TGTGCCACCAGCCCGGGGGGCTACACTGAAGCTTTCTTT
clone_size: .; v_call: TRBV7-2; j_call: TRBJ1-2; d_call: .; cdr3_aa: CASSLSPRDGYTF; cdr3_nt: TGTGCCAGCAGCTTATCACCGAGGGATGGCTACACCTTC
clone_size: .; v_call: TRBV11-2; j_call: TRBJ2-7; d_call: TRBD1; cdr3_aa: CASSLEWTGYDEQYF; cdr3_nt: TGTGCCAGCAGCTTAGAGTGGACAGGGTACGACGAGCAGTACTTC
clone_size: many; v_call: TRBV28; j_call: TRBJ1-1; d_call: .; cdr3_aa: CASSFGRTEAFF; cdr3_nt: TGTGCCAGCAGTTTTGGAAGGACGGAAGCTTTCTTT
clone_size: .; v_call: TRBV29-1; j_call: TRBJ1-1; d_call: TRBD1; cdr3_aa: CSVATGGMVAFF; cdr3_nt: TGCAGCGTGGCGACAGGGGGCATGGTAGCTTTCTTT
clone_size: .; v_call: TRBV5-1; j_call: TRBJ2-7; d_call: TRBD2; cdr3_aa: CASSLGTSRSGEQYF; cdr3_nt: TGCGCCAGCAGCTTGGGGACTAGCAGGAGTGGGGAGCAGTACTTC
clone_size: many; v_call: TRBV29-1; j_call: TRBJ1-3; d_call: TRBD1; cdr3_aa: CSVPGQSLDTIYF; cdr3_nt: TGCAGCGTGCCGGGACAGAGCCTTGACACCATATATTTT
clone_size: many; v_call: TRBV6-1; j_call: TRBJ1-3; d_call: .; cdr3_aa: CASSEYEERAGNTIYF; cdr3_nt: TGTGCCAGCAGTGAATATGAAGAAAGGGCTGGAAACACCATATATTTT
clone_size: many; v_call: TRBV20-1; j_call: TRBJ1-2; d_call: TRBD1; cdr3_aa: CSAHRTGGYTF; cdr3_nt: TGCAGTGCCCATAGGACAGGTGGCTACACCTTC
clone_size: many; v_call: TRBV5-1; j_call: TRBJ2-2; d_call: TRBD2; cdr3_aa: CASSFSGRAGSNTGELFF; cdr3_nt: TGCGCCAGCAGCTTTAGCGGGAGGGCCGGCTCGAACACCGGGGAGCTGTTTTTT
clone_size: many; v_call: TRBV6-1; j_call: TRBJ2-2; d_call: TRBD1; cdr3_aa: CASTDRGGTGELFF; cdr3_nt: TGTGCCAGCACCGACAGGGGAGGTACCGGGGAGCTGTTTTTT
clone_size: many; v_call: TRBV6-5; j_call: TRBJ1-6; d_call: TRBD1; cdr3_aa: CASSASNRGYNSPLHF; cdr3_nt: TGTGCCAGCAGTGCCTCGAACAGGGGCTATAATTCACCCCTCCACTTT
clone_size: many; v_call: TRBV20-1; j_call: TRBJ2-7; d_call: .; cdr3_aa: CSASGFRDLYEQYF; cdr3_nt: TGCAGTGCTAGCGGATTCAGGGATCTGTACGAGCAGTACTTC
clone_size: many; v_call: TRBV2; j_call: TRBJ2-5; d_call: TRBD2; cdr3_aa: CASSARTSQETQYF; cdr3_nt: TGTGCCAGCAGTGCGAGGACTAGCCAAGAGACCCAGTACTTC
clone_size: .; v_call: TRBV19; j_call: TRBJ1-2; d_call: .; cdr3_aa: CASSISQGHGYTF; cdr3_nt: TGTGCCAGTAGTATAAGCCAGGGTCACGGCTACACCTTC
clone_size: many; v_call: TRBV20-1; j_call: TRBJ2-7; d_call: .; cdr3_aa: CSATSEEVAYEQYF; cdr3_nt: TGCAGTGCTACCAGTGAGGAGGTCGCCTACGAGCAGTACTTC
clone_size: .; v_call: TRBV13; j_call: TRBJ1-2; d_call: .; cdr3_aa: CASSLIGRDGGYTF; cdr3_nt: TGTGCCAGCAGCTTGATAGGCAGGGATGGGGGCTACACCTTC
clone_size: many; v_call: TRBV6-5; j_call: TRBJ1-5; d_call: .; cdr3_aa: CASSYSARTSRGQPQHF; cdr3_nt: TGTGCCAGCAGTTACTCGGCTCGGACAAGTCGGGGTCAGCCCCAGCATTTT
clone_size: .; v_call: TRBV19; j_call: TRBJ2-7; d_call: .; cdr3_aa: CASSIDAGWSYEQYF; cdr3_nt: TGTGCCAGTAGTATAGATGCAGGGTGGTCCTACGAGCAGTACTTC
clone_size: .; v_call: TRBV10-3; j_call: TRBJ2-2; d_call: TRBD1; cdr3_aa: CATGQGGIDTGELFF; cdr3_nt: TGTGCCACCGGACAGGGCGGAATAGACACCGGGGAGCTGTTTTTT
clone_size: many; v_call: TRBV10-2; j_call: TRBJ1-1; d_call: .; cdr3_aa: CATRRNTEAFF; cdr3_nt: TGCGCCACCAGGAGGAACACTGAAGCTTTCTTT
clone_size: once; v_call: TRBV19; j_call: TRBJ2-5; d_call: .; cdr3_aa: CASSMGKSGQETQYF; cdr3_nt: TGTGCCAGTAGTATGGGCAAGTCAGGACAAGAGACCCAGTACTTC
clone_size: many; v_call: TRBV28; j_call: TRBJ2-7; d_call: .; cdr3_aa: CASSRGRSYEQYF; cdr3_nt: TGTGCCAGCAGCCGGGGAAGGTCCTACGAGCAGTACTTC
clone_size: many; v_call: TRBV20-1; j_call: TRBJ2-7; d_call: TRBD1; cdr3_aa: CSASRPDRVNYEQYF; cdr3_nt: TGCAGTGCTAGCCGGCCGGACAGGGTTAACTACGAGCAGTACTTC
clone_size: many; v_call: TRBV7-8; j_call: TRBJ2-7; d_call: .; cdr3_aa: CASSPIGSLGEQYF; cdr3_nt: TGTGCCAGCAGCCCCATCGGGAGTCTGGGCGAGCAGTACTTC
clone_size: .; v_call: TRBV5-1; j_call: TRBJ2-7; d_call: TRBD1; cdr3_aa: CASSWGTVAYEQYF; cdr3_nt: TGCGCCAGCAGCTGGGGGACAGTCGCCTACGAGCAGTACTTC
clone_size: .; v_call: TRBV6-1; j_call: TRBJ1-5; d_call: .; cdr3_aa: CASSNTGTDRNQPQHF; cdr3_nt: TGTGCCAGCAGTAATACAGGGACGGATAGGAATCAGCCCCAGCATTTT
clone_size: .; v_call: TRBV3-1; j_call: TRBJ2-7; d_call: .; cdr3_aa: CASSPSRGPRGEQYF; cdr3_nt: TGTGCCAGCAGCCCCAGTAGGGGACCCCGGGGGGAGCAGTACTTC
clone_size: many; v_call: TRBV19; j_call: TRBJ1-1; d_call: .; cdr3_aa: CASSIDLGGVEAFF; cdr3_nt: TGTGCCAGTAGTATAGATTTAGGGGGAGTTGAAGCTTTCTTT
clone_size: many; v_call: TRBV28; j_call: TRBJ2-7; d_call: TRBD1; cdr3_aa: CASRQGNSYEQYF; cdr3_nt: TGTGCCAGCAGACAGGGGAACTCCTACGAGCAGTACTTC
clone_size: many; v_call: TRBV7-2; j_call: TRBJ2-7; d_call: TRBD2; cdr3_aa: CASRASGGSYEQYF; cdr3_nt: TGTGCCAGCAGGGCTAGCGGAGGATCCTACGAGCAGTACTTC
clone_size: many; v_call: TRBV6-2/TRBV6-3; j_call: TRBJ2-5; d_call: .; cdr3_aa: CASSYPGFQETQYF; cdr3_nt: TGTGCCAGCAGTTACCCCGGATTCCAAGAGACCCAGTACTTC
clone_size: .; v_call: TRBV12-3/TRBV12-4; j_call: TRBJ2-7; d_call: TRBD2; cdr3_aa: CASSLLIRGLAGVDEQYF; cdr3_nt: TGTGCCAGCAGTTTACTAATCCGCGGTTTAGCGGGAGTCGACGAGCAGTACTTC
clone_size: many; v_call: TRBV6-1; j_call: TRBJ2-2; d_call: .; cdr3_aa: CASRGDFNTGELFF; cdr3_nt: TGTGCCAGCAGGGGGGACTTCAACACCGGGGAGCTGTTTTTT
clone_size: few; v_call: TRBV6-5; j_call: TRBJ1-2; d_call: TRBD1; cdr3_aa: CASSYSAGGNNYGYTF; cdr3_nt: TGTGCCAGCAGTTACTCGGCAGGGGGCAACAACTATGGCTACACCTTC
clone_size: many; v_call: TRBV20-1; j_call: TRBJ1-1; d_call: .; cdr3_aa: CSAGTTGNTEAFF; cdr3_nt: TGCAGTGCGGGGACGACCGGGAACACTGAAGCTTTCTTT
clone_size: many; v_call: TRBV27; j_call: TRBJ1-2; d_call: .; cdr3_aa: CASSRWQGNYGYTF; cdr3_nt: TGTGCCAGCAGCCGGTGGCAGGGGAACTATGGCTACACCTTC
clone_size: many; v_call: TRBV19; j_call: TRBJ1-2; d_call: .; cdr3_aa: CASSTGMAYGYTF; cdr3_nt: TGTGCCAGTAGTACAGGGATGGCCTATGGCTACACCTTC
clone_size: many; v_call: TRBV19; j_call: TRBJ1-2; d_call: TRBD1; cdr3_aa: CASSEGIGTVYGYTF; cdr3_nt: TGTGCCAGTAGTGAAGGAATTGGGACAGTCTATGGCTACACCTTC
clone_size: .; v_call: TRBV5-1; j_call: TRBJ1-1; d_call: .; cdr3_aa: CASSLGFGGRTEAFF; cdr3_nt: TGCGCCAGCAGCTTGGGATTTGGGGGGAGAACTGAAGCTTTCTTT